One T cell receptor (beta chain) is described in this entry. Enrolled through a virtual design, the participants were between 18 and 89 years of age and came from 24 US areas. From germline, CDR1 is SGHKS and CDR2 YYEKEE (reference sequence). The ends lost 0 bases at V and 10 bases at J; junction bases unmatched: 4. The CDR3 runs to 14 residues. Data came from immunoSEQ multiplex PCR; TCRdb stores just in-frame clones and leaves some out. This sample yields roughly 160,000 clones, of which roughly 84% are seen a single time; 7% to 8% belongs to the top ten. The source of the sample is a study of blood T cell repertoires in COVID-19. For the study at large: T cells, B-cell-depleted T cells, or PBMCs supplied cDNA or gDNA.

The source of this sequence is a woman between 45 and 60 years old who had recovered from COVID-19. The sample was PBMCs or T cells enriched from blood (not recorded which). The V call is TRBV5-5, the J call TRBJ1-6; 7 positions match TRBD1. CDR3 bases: TGTGCCAGCAGCTTGGGACAGGGAGGATCACCCCTCCACTTT. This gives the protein CASSLGQGGSPLHF.